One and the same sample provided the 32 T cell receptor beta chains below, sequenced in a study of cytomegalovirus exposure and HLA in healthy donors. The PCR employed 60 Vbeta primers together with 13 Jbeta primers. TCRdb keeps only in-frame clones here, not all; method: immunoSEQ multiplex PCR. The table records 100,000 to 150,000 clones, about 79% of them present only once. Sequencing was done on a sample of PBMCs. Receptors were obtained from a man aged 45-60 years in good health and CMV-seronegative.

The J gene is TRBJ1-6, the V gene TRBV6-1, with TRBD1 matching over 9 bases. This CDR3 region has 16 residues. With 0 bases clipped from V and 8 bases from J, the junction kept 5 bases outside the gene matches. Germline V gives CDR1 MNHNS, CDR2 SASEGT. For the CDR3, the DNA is TGTGCCAGCAGTGAAGCGCGGGGACAGGGATATTCACCCCTCCACTTT. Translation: CASSEARGQGYSPLHF.

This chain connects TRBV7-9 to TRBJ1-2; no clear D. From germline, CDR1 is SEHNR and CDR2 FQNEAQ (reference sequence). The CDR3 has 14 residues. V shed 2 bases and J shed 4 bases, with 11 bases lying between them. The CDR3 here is CASSLPAQVYGYTF. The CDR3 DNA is TGTGCCAGCAGCTTACCCGCCCAGGTCTATGGCTACACCTTC. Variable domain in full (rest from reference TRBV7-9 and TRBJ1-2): DTGVSQNPRHKITKRGQNVTFRCDPISEHNRLYWYRQTLGQGPEFLTYFQNEAQLEKSRLLSDRFSAERPKGSFSTLEIQRTEQGDSAMYLCASSLPAQVYGYTFGSGTRLTVV.

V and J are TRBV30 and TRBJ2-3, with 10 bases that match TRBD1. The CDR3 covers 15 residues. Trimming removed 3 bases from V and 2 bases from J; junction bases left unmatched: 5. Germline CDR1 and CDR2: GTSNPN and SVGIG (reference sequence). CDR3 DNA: TGTGCCTGGAGCGCGGACAGGGGGACCACAGATACGCAGTATTTT. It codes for CAWSADRGTTDTQYF.

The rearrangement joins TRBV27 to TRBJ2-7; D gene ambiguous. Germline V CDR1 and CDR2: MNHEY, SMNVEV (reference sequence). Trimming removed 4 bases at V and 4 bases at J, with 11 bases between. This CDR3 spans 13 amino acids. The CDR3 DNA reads TGTGCCAGCAGTTACGAGAGTAGTTACGAGCAGTACTTC. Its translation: CASSYESSYEQYF.

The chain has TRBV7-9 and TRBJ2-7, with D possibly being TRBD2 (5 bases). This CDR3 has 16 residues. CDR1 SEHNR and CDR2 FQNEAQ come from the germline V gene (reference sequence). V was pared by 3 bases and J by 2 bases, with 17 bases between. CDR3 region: CASSFPGPRETYEQYF. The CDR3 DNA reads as TGTGCCAGCAGCTTTCCCGGGCCCCGGGAAACCTACGAGCAGTACTTC. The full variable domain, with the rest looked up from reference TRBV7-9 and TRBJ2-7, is DTGVSQNPRHKITKRGQNVTFRCDPISEHNRLYWYRQTLGQGPEFLTYFQNEAQLEKSRLLSDRFSAERPKGSFSTLEIQRTEQGDSAMYLCASSFPGPRETYEQYFGPGTRLTVT.

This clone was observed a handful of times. The CDR3 sequence is CASSGDRRDQPQHF. In DNA, the CDR3 is TGCGCCAGCAGTGGGGACAGGCGAGATCAGCCCCAGCATTTT. The chain employs TRBV10-2 and TRBJ1-5; 8 nucleotides match TRBD1. The CDR3 extends over 14 amino acids. V gave up 4 bases and J gave up 5 bases; unmatched junction bases: 4. Germline V gives CDR1 WSHSY, CDR2 SAAADI.

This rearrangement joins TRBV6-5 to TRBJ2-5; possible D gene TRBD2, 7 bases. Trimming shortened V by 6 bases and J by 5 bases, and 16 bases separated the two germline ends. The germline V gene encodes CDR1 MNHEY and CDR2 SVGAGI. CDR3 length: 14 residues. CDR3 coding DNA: TGTGCCAGCAGCCCCTGGGGAGGGGGGGAGACCCAGTACTTC. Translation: CASSPWGGGETQYF.

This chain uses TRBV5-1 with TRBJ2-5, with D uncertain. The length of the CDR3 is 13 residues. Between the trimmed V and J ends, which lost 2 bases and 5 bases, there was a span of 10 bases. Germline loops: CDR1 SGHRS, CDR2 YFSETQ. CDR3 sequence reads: CASSFYSAETQYF. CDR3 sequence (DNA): TGCGCCAGCAGCTTTTATTCCGCGGAGACCCAGTACTTC.

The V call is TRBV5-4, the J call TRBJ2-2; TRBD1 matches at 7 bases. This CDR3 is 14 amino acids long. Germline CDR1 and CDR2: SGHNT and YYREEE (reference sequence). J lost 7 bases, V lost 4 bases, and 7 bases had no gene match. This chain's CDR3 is CASSPRGGVGELFF. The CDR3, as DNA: TGTGCCAGCAGCCCGAGAGGGGGCGTCGGGGAGCTGTTTTTT. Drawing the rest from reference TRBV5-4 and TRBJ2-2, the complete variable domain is ETGVTQSPTHLIKTRGQQVTLRCSSQSGHNTVSWYQQALGQGPQFIFQYYREEENGRGNFPPRFSGLQFPNYSSELNVNALELDDSALYLCASSPRGGVGELFFGEGSRLTVL.

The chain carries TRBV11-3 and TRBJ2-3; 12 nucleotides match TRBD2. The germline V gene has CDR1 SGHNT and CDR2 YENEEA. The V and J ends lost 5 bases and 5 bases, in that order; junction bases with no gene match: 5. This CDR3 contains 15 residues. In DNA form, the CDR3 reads TGTGCCAGCAGCCCGACTAGCGGGGGTGAAGATACGCAGTATTTT. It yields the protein CASSPTSGGEDTQYF.

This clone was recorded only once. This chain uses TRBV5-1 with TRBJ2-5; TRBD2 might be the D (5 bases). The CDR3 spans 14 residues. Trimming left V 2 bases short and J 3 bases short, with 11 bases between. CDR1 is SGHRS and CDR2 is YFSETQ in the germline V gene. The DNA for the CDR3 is TGCGCCAGCAGCTTTCACGGGGAAGAAGAGACCCAGTACTTC. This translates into CASSFHGEEETQYF.

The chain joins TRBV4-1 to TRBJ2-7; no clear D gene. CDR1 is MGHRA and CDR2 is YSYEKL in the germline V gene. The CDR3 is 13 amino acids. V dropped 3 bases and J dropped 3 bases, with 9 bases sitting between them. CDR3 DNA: TGCGCCAGCAGCCACCTCTTGAGCTACGAGCAGTACTTC. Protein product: CASSHLLSYEQYF.

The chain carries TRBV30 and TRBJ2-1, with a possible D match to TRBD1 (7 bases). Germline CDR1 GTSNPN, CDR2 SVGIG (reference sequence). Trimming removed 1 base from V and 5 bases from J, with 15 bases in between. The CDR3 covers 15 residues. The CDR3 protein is CAWSEGGQLHNEQFF. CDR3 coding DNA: TGTGCCTGGAGTGAGGGGGGACAGCTCCACAATGAGCAGTTCTTC. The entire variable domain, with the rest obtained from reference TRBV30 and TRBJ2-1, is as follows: SQTIHQWPATLVQPVGSPLSLECTVEGTSNPNLYWYRQAAGRGLQLLFYSVGIGQISSEVPQNLSASRPQDRQFILSSKKLLLSDSGFYLCAWSEGGQLHNEQFFGPGTRLTVL.

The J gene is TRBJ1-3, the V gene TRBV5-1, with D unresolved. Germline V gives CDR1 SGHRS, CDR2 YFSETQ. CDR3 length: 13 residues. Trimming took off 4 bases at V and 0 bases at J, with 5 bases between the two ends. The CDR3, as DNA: TGCGCCAGCAGCACGGGCTCTGGAAACACCATATATTTT. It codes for CASSTGSGNTIYF.

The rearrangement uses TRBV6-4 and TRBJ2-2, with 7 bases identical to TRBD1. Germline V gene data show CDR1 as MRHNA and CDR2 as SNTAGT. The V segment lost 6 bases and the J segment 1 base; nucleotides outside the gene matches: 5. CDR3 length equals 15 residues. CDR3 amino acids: CASSEQGMNTGELFF. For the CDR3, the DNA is TGTGCCAGCAGCGAACAGGGGATGAACACCGGGGAGCTGTTTTTT.

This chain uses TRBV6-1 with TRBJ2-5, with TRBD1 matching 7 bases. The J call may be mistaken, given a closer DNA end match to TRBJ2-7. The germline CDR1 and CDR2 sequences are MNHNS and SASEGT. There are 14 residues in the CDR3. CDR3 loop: CASSETGALYEQYF. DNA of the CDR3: TGTGCCAGCAGTGAAACAGGGGCGCTGTACGAGCAGTACTTC.

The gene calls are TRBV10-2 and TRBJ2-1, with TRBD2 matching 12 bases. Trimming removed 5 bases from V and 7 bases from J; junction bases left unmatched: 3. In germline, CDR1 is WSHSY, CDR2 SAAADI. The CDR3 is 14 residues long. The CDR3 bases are TGCGCCAGCAGTCCTAGCGGGGGGGCGAATGAGCAGTTCTTC. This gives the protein CASSPSGGANEQFF.

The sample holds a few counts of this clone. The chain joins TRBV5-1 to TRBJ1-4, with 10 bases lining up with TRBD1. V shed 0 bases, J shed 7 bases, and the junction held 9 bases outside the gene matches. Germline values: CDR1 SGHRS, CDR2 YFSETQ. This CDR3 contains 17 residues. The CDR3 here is CASSLGPGQGNGEKLFF. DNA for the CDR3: TGCGCCAGCAGCTTGGGTCCGGGACAGGGGAACGGTGAAAAACTGTTTTTT. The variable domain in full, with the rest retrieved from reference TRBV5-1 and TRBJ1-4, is KAGVTQTPRYLIKTRGQQVTLSCSPISGHRSVSWYQQTPGQGLQFLFEYFSETQRNKGNFPGRFSGRQFSNSRSEMNVSTLELGDSALYLCASSLGPGQGNGEKLFFGSGTQLSVL.

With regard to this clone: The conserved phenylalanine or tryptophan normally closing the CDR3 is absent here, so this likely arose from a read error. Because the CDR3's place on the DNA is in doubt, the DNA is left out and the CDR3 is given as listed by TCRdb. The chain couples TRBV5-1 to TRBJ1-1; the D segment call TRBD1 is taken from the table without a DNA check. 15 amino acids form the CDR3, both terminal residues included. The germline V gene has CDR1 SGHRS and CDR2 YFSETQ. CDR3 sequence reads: CASSLGTGGACKGEG.

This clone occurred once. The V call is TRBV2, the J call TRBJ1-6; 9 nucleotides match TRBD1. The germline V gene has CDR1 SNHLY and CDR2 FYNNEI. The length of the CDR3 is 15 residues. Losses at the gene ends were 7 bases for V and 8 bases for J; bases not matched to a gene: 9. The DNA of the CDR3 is TGTGCCAGCATGCTCCGGGACAGGGTGGATTCACCCCTCCACTTT. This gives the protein CASMLRDRVDSPLHF.

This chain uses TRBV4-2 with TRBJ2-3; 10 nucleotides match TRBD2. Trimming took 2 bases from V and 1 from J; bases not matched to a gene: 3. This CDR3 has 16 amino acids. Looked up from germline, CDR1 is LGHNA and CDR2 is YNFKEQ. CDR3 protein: CASSQSTSGGTDTQYF. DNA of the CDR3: TGTGCCAGCAGCCAATCCACTAGCGGGGGCACAGATACGCAGTATTTT.

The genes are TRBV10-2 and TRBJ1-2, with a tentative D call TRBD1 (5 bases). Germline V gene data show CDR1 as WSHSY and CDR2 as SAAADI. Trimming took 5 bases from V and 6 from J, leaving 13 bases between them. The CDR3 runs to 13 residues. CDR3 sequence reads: CASSPGEFNGYTF. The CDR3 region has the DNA TGCGCCAGCAGTCCGGGGGAATTTAATGGCTACACCTTC.

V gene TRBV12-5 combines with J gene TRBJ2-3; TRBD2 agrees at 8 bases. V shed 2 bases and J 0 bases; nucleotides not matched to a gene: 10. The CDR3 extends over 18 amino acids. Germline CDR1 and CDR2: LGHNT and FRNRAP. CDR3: CASGLTSGDPYSTDTQYF. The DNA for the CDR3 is TGTGCTAGTGGTTTGACTAGCGGCGACCCCTATAGCACAGATACGCAGTATTTT. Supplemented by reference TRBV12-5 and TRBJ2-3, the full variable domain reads DARVTQTPRHKVTEMGQEVTMRCQPILGHNTVFWYRQTMMQGLELLAYFRNRAPLDDSGMPKDRFSAEMPDATLATLKIQPSEPRDSAVYFCASGLTSGDPYSTDTQYFGPGTRLTVL.

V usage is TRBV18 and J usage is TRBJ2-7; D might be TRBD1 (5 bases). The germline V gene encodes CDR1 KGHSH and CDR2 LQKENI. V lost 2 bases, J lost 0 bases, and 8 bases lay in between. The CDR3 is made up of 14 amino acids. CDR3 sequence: CASSPKTVSYEQYF. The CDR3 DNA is TGTGCCAGCTCACCAAAGACAGTCTCCTACGAGCAGTACTTC.

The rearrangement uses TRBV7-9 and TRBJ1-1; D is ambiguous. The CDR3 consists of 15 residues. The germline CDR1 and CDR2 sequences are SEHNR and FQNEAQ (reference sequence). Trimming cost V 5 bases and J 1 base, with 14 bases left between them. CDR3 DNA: TGTGCCAGCAGCCCTAGCCAGGACCCGAACACTGAAGCTTTCTTT. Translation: CASSPSQDPNTEAFF.

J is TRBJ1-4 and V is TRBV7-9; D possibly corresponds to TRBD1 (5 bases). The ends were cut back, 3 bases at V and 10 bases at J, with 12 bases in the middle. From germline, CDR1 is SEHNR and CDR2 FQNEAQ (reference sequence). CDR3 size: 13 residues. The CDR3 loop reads CASSFDRGGKLFF. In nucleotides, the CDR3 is TGTGCCAGCAGCTTTGACAGAGGCGGAAAACTGTTTTTT.

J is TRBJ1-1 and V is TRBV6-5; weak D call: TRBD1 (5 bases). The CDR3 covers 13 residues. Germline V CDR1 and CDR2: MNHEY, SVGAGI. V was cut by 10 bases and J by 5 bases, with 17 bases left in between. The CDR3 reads CATYLGRGTEAFF. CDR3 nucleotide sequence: TGTGCCACCTACCTGGGGCGAGGTACTGAAGCTTTCTTT.

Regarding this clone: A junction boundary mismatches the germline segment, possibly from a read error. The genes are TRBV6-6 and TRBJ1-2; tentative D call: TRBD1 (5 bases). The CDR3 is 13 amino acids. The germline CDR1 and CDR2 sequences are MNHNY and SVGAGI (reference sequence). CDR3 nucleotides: TGTGCCACCCGTGCGCAATCAGGGCAAGGCTACCCCTTC. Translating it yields CATRAQSGQGYPF.

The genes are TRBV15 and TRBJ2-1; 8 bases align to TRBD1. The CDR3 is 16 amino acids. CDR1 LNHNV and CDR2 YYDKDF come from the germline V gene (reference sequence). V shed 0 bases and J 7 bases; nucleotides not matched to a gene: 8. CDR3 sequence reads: CATSREITTGGNEQFF. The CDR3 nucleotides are TGTGCCACCAGCAGAGAGATCACTACAGGGGGTAATGAGCAGTTCTTC.

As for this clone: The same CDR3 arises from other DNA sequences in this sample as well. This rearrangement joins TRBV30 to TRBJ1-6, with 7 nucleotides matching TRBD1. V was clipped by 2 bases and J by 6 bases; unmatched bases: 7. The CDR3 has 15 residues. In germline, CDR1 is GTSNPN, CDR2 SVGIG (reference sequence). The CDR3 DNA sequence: TGTGCCTGGAGTCTCCCCGGGACAGCTAATTCACCCCTCCACTTT. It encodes CAWSLPGTANSPLHF.

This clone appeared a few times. The DNA for the CDR3 is TGTGCCAGCCGACAAACTGGACAGCACAATACAGGCTACACCTTC. This codes for CASRQTGQHNTGYTF. The V gene is TRBV2, the J gene TRBJ1-2; possible D gene TRBD1, 6 bases. This CDR3 is built from 15 residues. V was pared by 8 bases and J by 8 bases, with 24 bases between. CDR1 and CDR2 (germline): SNHLY, FYNNEI.

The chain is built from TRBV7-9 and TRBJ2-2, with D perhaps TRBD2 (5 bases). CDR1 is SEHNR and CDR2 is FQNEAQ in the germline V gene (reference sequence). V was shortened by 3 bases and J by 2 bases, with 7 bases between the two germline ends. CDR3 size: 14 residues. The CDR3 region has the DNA TGTGCCAGCAGCTTGAGCGGAAACACCGGGGAGCTGTTTTTT. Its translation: CASSLSGNTGELFF.